Reported below is one TCR beta chain. Its antigen is unidentified. Compared with germline, one end of the junction differs, possibly owing to a read error. This specimen comes from a study of cytomegalovirus exposure and HLA in healthy donors. Findings and limits, study-wide: According to reports, the classifier identified cytomegalovirus status with high specificity and sensitivity. Later analysis identified about 17,000 TCR beta sequences associated with HLA alleles, using a false discovery rate threshold of 0.05. Among TCR sequences, most were rare, though some public TCRs appeared in many donors.

The V gene's germline CDR1 is KGHSH and CDR2 LQKENI. The CDR3 has 14 amino acids. The PCR used 60 Vbeta and 13 Jbeta primers. Clones were read by immunoSEQ multiplex PCR, and TCRdb kept only the in-frame ones, dropping some. This table has about 120,000 clones, roughly four fifths appearing once. Sample: PBMCs. This TCR derives from a man aged 35 to 55 in good health and CMV-seronegative. This chain uses TRBV18 with TRBJ1-1, with TRBD1 matching 11 bases. The CDR3 sequence: CAGSGQGGNTEAFF. CDR3 sequence (DNA): TGTGCCGGCTCGGGACAGGGGGGGAACACTGAAGCTTTCTTT.